This T cell receptor beta chain was profiled in a study of monozygotic twins with cystic fibrosis. Study conclusions and caveats: Median Simpson clonality of 0.0095 suggested naive T cells predominated. V usage most resembled the co-twin in 13 of 16 pairs. Monozygotic CF twin pairs shared significantly more nucleotide-identical clonotypes than unrelated CF individuals did.

Libraries were prepared by immunoSEQ multiplex PCR; TCRdb keeps only in-frame clonotypes and omits some of them. The sample records fewer than 30,000 clones, approximately 96% being singletons. V was clipped by 6 bases and J by 13 bases; unmatched bases: 1. The CDR3 has 10 residues. CDR1 and CDR2 from the germline V gene are MGHDK and SYGVNS. Remarks on this clone: Its antigen remains unknown.

The sequence derives from a girl aged 2 to 10 with cystic fibrosis. This sequence joins TRBV25-1 and TRBJ2-1, with 9 bases matching TRBD1. The sequencing sample was made of blood. The CDR3 sequence: CASRDRGQFF. The DNA of the CDR3 is TGTGCCAGCAGGGACAGGGGACAGTTCTTC.